The next 14 T cell receptor beta chains were all read from a single sample in a study of Tregs in tolerant kidney transplant recipients. Antigens of these TCRs are unknown. Method: immunoSEQ multiplex PCR; TCRdb's copy keeps in-frame clones and lacks some. The data contain some 15,000 clones, over 50% of them singletons. Sequences were obtained from Tregs from blood cultured with allogeneic cells. These receptors all come from a human donor in good health.

The chain carries TRBV4-1 and TRBJ2-3; D is unclear. Germline lookup yields CDR1 MGHRA and CDR2 YSYEKL. Trimming removed 1 base at V and 2 bases at J, with 13 bases between. CDR3 length: 16 residues. The CDR3, as DNA: TGCGCCAGCAGCCAAGTTAGGCTAGTCAACACAGATACGCAGTATTTT. Its translation: CASSQVRLVNTDTQYF.

V is TRBV6-5 and J is TRBJ1-1, with D uncertain. The germline CDR1 and CDR2 sequences are MNHEY and SVGAGI. The CDR3 totals 11 residues. The V gene lost 7 bases and the J gene lost 2 bases, with 5 bases spanning the gap. In DNA, the CDR3 is TGTGCCAGCATTCATAACACTGAAGCTTTCTTT. Protein: CASIHNTEAFF.

This chain links TRBV7-6 with TRBJ2-7, with D maybe TRBD2 (6 bases). Per the germline V gene, CDR1 is SGHVS and CDR2 is FNYEAQ. CDR3 length: 15 amino acids. V lost 1 base and J lost 3, with 13 bases in between. CDR3 DNA sequence: TGTGCCAGCAGCTTAGGAGTTAGCGGTAACTACGAGCAGTACTTC. Protein: CASSLGVSGNYEQYF. Together with reference TRBV7-6 and TRBJ2-7, the CDR3 gives the full variable domain: GAGVSQSPRYKVTKRGQDVALRCDPISGHVSLYWYRQALGQGPEFLTYFNYEAQQDKSGLPNDRFSAERPEGSISTLTIQRTEQRDSAMYRCASSLGVSGNYEQYFGPGTRLTVT.

The DNA of the CDR3 is TGCAGCGTTGAGTGGCGGGTCCCCCGATATAGCAATCAGCCCCAGCATTTT. Protein sequence: CSVEWRVPRYSNQPQHF. The chain recombines TRBV29-1 with TRBJ1-5; no clear D gene. The V end was cut by 3 bases, the J end by 0 bases, with 18 bases between. Per the germline V gene, CDR1 is SQVTM and CDR2 is ANQGSEA. The CDR3 has 17 residues. Variable domain in full (rest from reference TRBV29-1 and TRBJ1-5): SAVISQKPSRDICQRGTSLTIQCQVDSQVTMMFWYRQQPGQSLTLIATANQGSEATYESGFVIDKFPISRPNLTFSTLTVSNMSPEDSSIYLCSVEWRVPRYSNQPQHFGDGTRLSIL.

The chain recombines TRBV5-6 with TRBJ2-1; TRBD2 matches at 8 bases. Germline V gives CDR1 SGHDT, CDR2 YYEEEE. V lost 4 bases and J lost 4; bases outside the gene matches: 7. The CDR3 totals 15 residues. In nucleotides, the CDR3 is TGTGCCAGCAGCCCCCTGACTAGCGTATACAATGAGCAGTTCTTC. It is translated as CASSPLTSVYNEQFF.

This clone has a handful of counts. The chain couples TRBV10-3 to TRBJ2-6, with 8 positions matching TRBD1. CDR3 length: 15 residues. Unmatched junction bases numbered 6, after V lost 11 bases and J lost 0 bases. CDR1 ENHRY and CDR2 SYGVKD come from the germline V gene. In nucleotides, the CDR3 is TGTGCCTCCCGGACAGGGAGCTCTGGGGCCAACGTCCTGACTTTC. This translates into CASRTGSSGANVLTF.

Concerning this clone itself: One end of the junction varies from germline; a read error may be responsible. Other DNA sequences in the sample encode the same CDR3. The chain uses TRBV6-5 and TRBJ2-2; D is undetermined. CDR3 length: 12 residues. CDR1 and CDR2 from the germline V gene are MNHEY and SVGAGI. The CDR3 is CASSRVTGELFF. DNA for the CDR3: TGTGCCAGCAGCCGAGTCACCGGAGAGCTGTTTTTT.

This clone has just one count. The V call is TRBV6-6, the J call TRBJ2-7, with 9 bases lining up with TRBD1. With V trimmed by 5 bases and J by 5 bases, 7 bases remained unmatched. Germline-derived CDR1 and CDR2 are MNHNY and SVGAGI (reference sequence). CDR3 length: 14 amino acids. The CDR3 DNA reads TGTGCCAGCAGTACAGACAGGGGGGCCCACGAGCAGTACTTC. Its translation is CASSTDRGAHEQYF.

The chain links TRBV10-3 to TRBJ1-5, with D maybe TRBD1 (5 bases). Trimming took off 0 bases at V and 1 base at J, with 10 bases between the two ends. Per germline, CDR1 ENHRY and CDR2 SYGVKD. The CDR3 is 16 amino acids. The CDR3 is CAISESKGPSNQPQHF. DNA for the CDR3: TGTGCCATCAGTGAGTCGAAGGGGCCAAGCAATCAGCCCCAGCATTTT.

V and J are TRBV6-6 and TRBJ2-3; D may be TRBD2 (6 bases). The ends were cut back, 2 bases at V and 1 base at J, with 13 bases in the middle. This CDR3 has 16 amino acids. CDR1 and CDR2 (germline): MNHNY, SVGAGI (reference sequence). CDR3 in amino acids: CASSYIWGGGTDTQYF. The CDR3, as DNA: TGTGCCAGCAGTTACATCTGGGGCGGGGGCACAGATACGCAGTATTTT.

This chain connects TRBV6-5 to TRBJ1-6, with D possibly being TRBD1 (6 bases). Germline V gene lookup returns CDR1 MNHEY and CDR2 SVGAGI. The CDR3 contains 15 residues. Trimming shortened V by 3 bases and J by 4 bases, and 10 bases separated the two germline ends. As DNA, the CDR3 is TGTGCCAGCAGTTATGACAGGCCTTATAATTCACCCCTCCACTTT. It specifies CASSYDRPYNSPLHF.

The V gene is TRBV18, the J gene TRBJ2-7; a weak D match, TRBD1 (5 bases). Germline V gene lookup returns CDR1 KGHSH and CDR2 LQKENI. This CDR3 contains 14 residues. V was pared by 2 bases and J by 1 base, with 9 bases between. The CDR3 DNA follows: TGTGCCAGCTCACCAGTAGGGGTATCCTACGAGCAGTACTTC. This codes for CASSPVGVSYEQYF.

The chain is built from TRBV7-2 and TRBJ1-1; D gene uncertain. The V end was cut by 0 bases, the J end by 3 bases, with 8 bases between. Per germline, CDR1 SGHTA and CDR2 FQGNSA. This CDR3 comprises 14 residues. CDR3 sequence (DNA): TGTGCCAGCAGCTTAGCTGTACGTCACACTGAAGCTTTCTTT. Translating gives CASSLAVRHTEAFF.

This sequence joins TRBV9 and TRBJ2-3, with a tentative D call TRBD2 (6 bases). The V gene's germline CDR1 is SGDLS and CDR2 YYNGEE. Trimming stripped 0 bases from V and 3 bases from J, with 11 bases between. There are 15 residues in the CDR3. CDR3 sequence: CASSVVGGRTDTQYF. Here the CDR3 DNA reads TGTGCCAGCAGCGTAGTCGGGGGAAGGACAGATACGCAGTATTTT.